These 7 T cell receptor beta chains share one sample of origin, sequenced in a study of identical twins. Using its own MiXCR run on the 5' RACE reads, TCRdb lists one record per CDR3 protein. The data contain about 890,000 distinct CDR3 sequences, roughly an eighth of them singletons. The same data also contributed to another study, on yellow fever vaccine responses in identical twins.

The sequenced sample was PBMCs. All receptors come from a woman between 18 and 29 years old in good health.

This clonotype has a count of ten or more. This chain uses TRBV10-2 with TRBJ2-2, with 14 bases aligning to TRBD2. The CDR3 runs 17 residues. With V trimmed by 3 bases and J by 1 base, 1 base remained unmatched. Germline loops: CDR1 WSHSY, CDR2 SAAADI. The CDR3 DNA reads TGCGCCAGCAGTGAAGGGACTAGCGGGGGGAACACCGGGGAGCTGTTTTTT. This gives the protein CASSEGTSGGNTGELFF.

This clonotype came up many times. This chain uses TRBV3-1 with TRBJ2-5; D remains unclear. Germline V CDR1 and CDR2: LGHDT, YNNKEL (reference sequence). Trimming cost V 0 bases and J 5 bases, with 4 bases left between them. The CDR3 sequence is 12 residues long. As DNA, the CDR3 is TGTGCCAGCAGCCAAGACTGGGAGACCCAGTACTTC. Protein sequence: CASSQDWETQYF.

This clonotype was picked up a small number of times. The chain joins TRBV6-1 to TRBJ2-2; TRBD1 is a possible D gene (6 bases). CDR1 is MNHNS and CDR2 is SASEGT in the germline V gene. V lost 7 bases to trimming and J lost 0 bases, with 18 bases between them. The CDR3 has 17 residues. The CDR3 here is CASTRAAGVSNTGELFF. CDR3 in DNA: TGTGCCAGCACAAGGGCGGCAGGGGTCTCGAACACCGGGGAGCTGTTTTTT.

The chain carries TRBV3-1 and TRBJ2-7; no clear D. The germline gives CDR1 LGHDT, CDR2 YNNKEL (reference sequence). The length of the CDR3 is 17 residues. V was clipped by 1 base and J by 2 bases, with 18 bases between them. CDR3 sequence (DNA): TGTGCCAGCAGCCAAGTAAGTAACTTCGCCCGGACCTACGAGCAGTACTTC. As protein: CASSQVSNFARTYEQYF.

The chain combines TRBV2 with TRBJ2-7; D gene uncertain. CDR3 length equals 15 residues. Germline CDR1 reads SNHLY; CDR2 reads FYNNEI. With 4 bases removed from V and 4 bases from J, the gap between germline ends came to 17 bases. The CDR3 coding sequence is TGTGCCAGCAGTGGAGGCTGGAATTTGGGTTACGAGCAGTACTTC. It yields the protein CASSGGWNLGYEQYF.

This clonotype was seen a handful of times. The chain is built from TRBV28 and TRBJ2-1, with D hard to call. The ends were cut back, 3 bases at V and 0 bases at J, with 9 bases in the middle. CDR1 and CDR2 from the germline V gene are MDHEN and SYDVKM. There are 15 residues in the CDR3. DNA for the CDR3: TGTGCCAGCAGTTTCGGTCAGGTCTCCTACAATGAGCAGTTCTTC. Amino acids: CASSFGQVSYNEQFF.

This clonotype appeared a few times. The rearrangement joins TRBV27 to TRBJ2-1; 8 bases match TRBD1. CDR1 is MNHEY, CDR2 SMNVEV, per germline (reference sequence). Trimming took 5 bases from V and 6 from J; bases not matched to a gene: 9. The CDR3 extends over 15 amino acids. For the CDR3, the DNA is TGTGCCAGCAGTCCAGGGGTGACAGGGGTCAATGAGCAGTTCTTC. Its translation: CASSPGVTGVNEQFF.